A selection of T cell receptor beta chains follows, all from one sample in a study of blood T cell repertoires in COVID-19. TCRdb's copy holds only in-frame clones and misses some; the assay was immunoSEQ multiplex PCR. The repertoire consists of approximately 240,000 clones, with 80% to 90% occurring once and the leading ten covering roughly 2.6%. Material: peripheral blood. These receptor sequences come from a man aged 50 or older who had recovered from COVID-19. Both conserved end residues are part of each CDR3. Each record gives: clone size, D gene, J gene, V gene, CDR3 DNA, CDR3 protein. D genes are given only for firm matches. Only part of the rows carry a size: once, few, many, or a class if the clone is expanded.

clone size: .
D gene: TRBD2
J gene: TRBJ2-7
V gene: TRBV27
CDR3 DNA: TGTGCCAGCAGTGGTCTAGCGGTTAGCTCCTACGAGCAGTACTTC
CDR3 protein: CASSGLAVSSYEQYF

clone size: .
D gene: .
J gene: TRBJ2-7
V gene: TRBV21-1
CDR3 DNA: TGTGCCAGCAGCAAAGGGGTCAGGGGGACCTACGAGCAGTACTTC
CDR3 protein: CASSKGVRGTYEQYF

clone size: once
D gene: .
J gene: TRBJ2-2
V gene: TRBV24-1
CDR3 DNA: TGTGCCACCAGTGTCAGGGCCACCGGGGAGCTGTTTTTT
CDR3 protein: CATSVRATGELFF

clone size: once
D gene: .
J gene: TRBJ2-1
V gene: TRBV2
CDR3 DNA: TGTGCCAGCAGGGAAGACTCGCTCTCCTACAATGAGCAGTTCTTC
CDR3 protein: CASREDSLSYNEQFF

clone size: .
D gene: .
J gene: TRBJ2-5
V gene: TRBV7-7
CDR3 DNA: TGTGCCAGCAGCTTAGTGGCGGGGAGTGTCGAGACCCAGTACTTC
CDR3 protein: CASSLVAGSVETQYF

clone size: few
D gene: TRBD1
J gene: TRBJ1-5
V gene: TRBV19
CDR3 DNA: TGTGCCAGTAGTAAGACAGGGTCCAATCAGCCCCAGCATTTT
CDR3 protein: CASSKTGSNQPQHF

clone size: .
D gene: .
J gene: TRBJ2-7
V gene: TRBV6-2/TRBV6-3
CDR3 DNA: TGTGCCAGCAGTTACTTAGCGGACACCTACGAGCAGTACTTC
CDR3 protein: CASSYLADTYEQYF

clone size: .
D gene: TRBD1
J gene: TRBJ1-2
V gene: TRBV5-8
CDR3 DNA: TGTGCCATCCAGCAGCCGGGACAGAGAAACTATGGCTACACCTTC
CDR3 protein: CAIQQPGQRNYGYTF

clone size: .
D gene: .
J gene: TRBJ2-7
V gene: TRBV3-1/TRBV3-2
CDR3 DNA: TGTGCCAGCAGCCAAGATCTAGCAGGGGTTGGAGAGCAGTACTTC
CDR3 protein: CASSQDLAGVGEQYF

clone size: .
D gene: TRBD1
J gene: TRBJ1-1
V gene: TRBV5-6
CDR3 DNA: TGTGCCAGCAGCTCGTATACAAGGGGACAGGGGCGGTTGAACACTGAAGCTTTCTTT
CDR3 protein: CASSSYTRGQGRLNTEAFF

clone size: .
D gene: .
J gene: TRBJ2-5
V gene: TRBV21-1
CDR3 DNA: TGTGCCAGCAGCAAAGTGGGAGGCCCATTCCAAGAGACCCAGTACTTC
CDR3 protein: CASSKVGGPFQETQYF

clone size: .
D gene: .
J gene: TRBJ2-7
V gene: TRBV27
CDR3 DNA: TGTGCCAGCAGTTCCCACCTAGCGAACGGCGAGCAGTACTTC
CDR3 protein: CASSSHLANGEQYF

clone size: once
D gene: .
J gene: TRBJ1-5
V gene: TRBV28
CDR3 DNA: TGTGCCAGCGGACAAAATAGCAATCAGCCCCAGCATTTT
CDR3 protein: CASGQNSNQPQHF

clone size: .
D gene: TRBD1
J gene: TRBJ2-5
V gene: TRBV19
CDR3 DNA: TGTGCCAGTAGCTGGGGGACAGGGTCGGGGGAGACCCAGTACTTC
CDR3 protein: CASSWGTGSGETQYF

clone size: few
D gene: .
J gene: TRBJ1-5
V gene: TRBV6-6
CDR3 DNA: TGTGCCAGCAGTCATCCTCTCTCCTTCAGGGGAAATCAGCCCCAGCATTTT
CDR3 protein: CASSHPLSFRGNQPQHF

clone size: .
D gene: .
J gene: TRBJ1-1
V gene: TRBV28
CDR3 DNA: TGTGCCAGCAGTCCCCAGGGCCTTTGGGACACTGAAGCTTTCTTT
CDR3 protein: CASSPQGLWDTEAFF

clone size: .
D gene: .
J gene: TRBJ2-1
V gene: TRBV18
CDR3 DNA: TGTGCCAGCTCACCTTCGACGGGAAGCTCCTACAATGAGCAGTTCTTC
CDR3 protein: CASSPSTGSSYNEQFF

clone size: once
D gene: TRBD1
J gene: TRBJ2-2
V gene: TRBV5-1
CDR3 DNA: TGCGCCAGCAGCTCCTCTGACAGGGGGGCAAACACCGGGGAGCTGTTTTTT
CDR3 protein: CASSSSDRGANTGELFF

clone size: many
D gene: .
J gene: TRBJ1-2
V gene: TRBV6-5
CDR3 DNA: TGTGCCAGTCGATCTCAAGGGGTGAATGGCTACACCTTC
CDR3 protein: CASRSQGVNGYTF

clone size: .
D gene: TRBD1
J gene: TRBJ2-2
V gene: TRBV7-7
CDR3 DNA: TGTGCCAGCAGCCCAGGACAGGGTGGGACCGGGGAGCTGTTTTTT
CDR3 protein: CASSPGQGGTGELFF

clone size: once
D gene: TRBD2
J gene: TRBJ2-7
V gene: TRBV6-6
CDR3 DNA: TGTGCCAGCAGTCACGCTAGCGGGAGCCACGAGCAGTACTTC
CDR3 protein: CASSHASGSHEQYF

clone size: .
D gene: TRBD2
J gene: TRBJ2-7
V gene: TRBV20-1
CDR3 DNA: TGCAGTGCTAGGGAGCGGGGGGAGCAGTACTTC
CDR3 protein: CSARERGEQYF

clone size: .
D gene: TRBD2
J gene: TRBJ2-3
V gene: TRBV29-1
CDR3 DNA: TGCAGCGTTGTAATAGGGGTCCTAGCGGGCAAAGGGACAGATACGCAGTATTTT
CDR3 protein: CSVVIGVLAGKGTDTQYF

clone size: .
D gene: TRBD1
J gene: TRBJ1-2
V gene: TRBV27
CDR3 DNA: TGTGCCACGGGGTCAGGGGGCTATGGCTACACCTTC
CDR3 protein: CATGSGGYGYTF

clone size: .
D gene: .
J gene: TRBJ2-7
V gene: TRBV7-8
CDR3 DNA: TGTGCCAGCAGCCAAGTTGACGGACAGTTCTCCTACGAGCAGTACTTC
CDR3 protein: CASSQVDGQFSYEQYF

clone size: .
D gene: .
J gene: TRBJ2-7
V gene: TRBV1
CDR3 DNA: TGCACCAGCAGCGAATCTCTGGAGTGCTCCTACGAGCAGTACTTC
CDR3 protein: CTSSESLECSYEQYF

clone size: .
D gene: TRBD1
J gene: TRBJ1-5
V gene: TRBV27
CDR3 DNA: TGTGCCAGCAGTTCCCTGACAGGGGCTGTGAATTTT
CDR3 protein: CASSSLTGAVNF

clone size: .
D gene: .
J gene: TRBJ1-5
V gene: TRBV6-2/TRBV6-3
CDR3 DNA: TGTGCCAGCAGTTACAGGACAGATGTAAGATCTAGAGGTTATCAGCCCCAGCATTTT
CDR3 protein: CASSYRTDVRSRGYQPQHF

clone size: .
D gene: TRBD2
J gene: TRBJ2-1
V gene: TRBV9
CDR3 DNA: TGTGCCAGCAGCGAGACTAGCGGACGTTACAATGAGCAGTTCTTC
CDR3 protein: CASSETSGRYNEQFF

clone size: .
D gene: TRBD2
J gene: TRBJ2-1
V gene: TRBV5-1
CDR3 DNA: TGCGCCAGCAGGGTAGCGGGAGTGGACAATGAGCAGTTCTTC
CDR3 protein: CASRVAGVDNEQFF

clone size: .
D gene: TRBD1
J gene: TRBJ1-5
V gene: TRBV27
CDR3 DNA: TGTGCCAGCAGGACAGGGGATAGCAATCAGCCCCAGCATTTT
CDR3 protein: CASRTGDSNQPQHF

clone size: .
D gene: .
J gene: TRBJ1-2
V gene: TRBV11-2
CDR3 DNA: TGTGCCAGCAGCTTAGTAATGGCAGGGGTTGGCTACACCTTC
CDR3 protein: CASSLVMAGVGYTF

clone size: .
D gene: .
J gene: TRBJ2-2
V gene: TRBV5-1
CDR3 DNA: TGCGCCAGCAGCTCTTACCGGGGGTCCACCGGGGAGCTGTTTTTT
CDR3 protein: CASSSYRGSTGELFF

clone size: .
D gene: .
J gene: TRBJ2-7
V gene: TRBV27
CDR3 DNA: TGTGCCAGCAGTTCCCTGACAGTTGCCTACGAGCAGTACTTC
CDR3 protein: CASSSLTVAYEQYF

clone size: .
D gene: TRBD1
J gene: TRBJ1-6
V gene: TRBV15
CDR3 DNA: TGTGCCACCAGCAGAGATCGGACAGGGCGATCACCCCTCCACTTT
CDR3 protein: CATSRDRTGRSPLHF

clone size: .
D gene: TRBD2
J gene: TRBJ2-7
V gene: TRBV7-2
CDR3 DNA: TGTGCCAGCAGCTTGGCCAGTAGCGGGGGCTCCTACGAGCAGTACTTC
CDR3 protein: CASSLASSGGSYEQYF

clone size: .
D gene: .
J gene: TRBJ1-5
V gene: TRBV2
CDR3 DNA: TGTGCCAGCAGTGACCTCAATTACCAATTTCAGGGCGCAAATCAGCCCCAGCATTTT
CDR3 protein: CASSDLNYQFQGANQPQHF

clone size: .
D gene: .
J gene: TRBJ2-7
V gene: TRBV7-8
CDR3 DNA: TGTGCCAGCAGCTTACTCCAGGGGCCGTCCTACGAGCAGTACTTC
CDR3 protein: CASSLLQGPSYEQYF

clone size: .
D gene: TRBD1
J gene: TRBJ1-1
V gene: TRBV7-9
CDR3 DNA: TGTGCCAGCAGCCGACAGGGGTCGAGAGAAACTGAAGCTTTCTTT
CDR3 protein: CASSRQGSRETEAFF

clone size: .
D gene: TRBD1
J gene: TRBJ1-5
V gene: TRBV29-1
CDR3 DNA: TGCAGCGTTGCGGGGACAGATCAGCCCCAGCATTTT
CDR3 protein: CSVAGTDQPQHF

clone size: .
D gene: TRBD2
J gene: TRBJ2-4
V gene: TRBV10-1
CDR3 DNA: TGCGCCAGCAGTCCCGGGACTAGTAAAAACATTCAGTACTTC
CDR3 protein: CASSPGTSKNIQYF

clone size: .
D gene: .
J gene: TRBJ1-6
V gene: TRBV27
CDR3 DNA: TGTGCCAGCAGCGCAGGGCTTGCTAATTCACCCCTCCACTTT
CDR3 protein: CASSAGLANSPLHF

clone size: .
D gene: TRBD1
J gene: TRBJ2-6
V gene: TRBV28
CDR3 DNA: TGTGCCAGTCGACAGGGGGCGGCTGGGGCCAACGTCCTGACTTTC
CDR3 protein: CASRQGAAGANVLTF

clone size: once
D gene: TRBD1
J gene: TRBJ1-2
V gene: TRBV5-1
CDR3 DNA: TGCGCCAGCAGCTTTACAGGGGTGAGCTATGGCTACACCTTC
CDR3 protein: CASSFTGVSYGYTF

clone size: .
D gene: .
J gene: TRBJ2-7
V gene: TRBV5-1
CDR3 DNA: TGCGCCAGCAGCTTCTCTCAGGGATTTCAGTACTTC
CDR3 protein: CASSFSQGFQYF

clone size: .
D gene: .
J gene: TRBJ2-2
V gene: TRBV9
CDR3 DNA: TGTGCCAGCACCCTAAGGGACAAGCCTAACACCGGGGAGCTGTTTTTT
CDR3 protein: CASTLRDKPNTGELFF